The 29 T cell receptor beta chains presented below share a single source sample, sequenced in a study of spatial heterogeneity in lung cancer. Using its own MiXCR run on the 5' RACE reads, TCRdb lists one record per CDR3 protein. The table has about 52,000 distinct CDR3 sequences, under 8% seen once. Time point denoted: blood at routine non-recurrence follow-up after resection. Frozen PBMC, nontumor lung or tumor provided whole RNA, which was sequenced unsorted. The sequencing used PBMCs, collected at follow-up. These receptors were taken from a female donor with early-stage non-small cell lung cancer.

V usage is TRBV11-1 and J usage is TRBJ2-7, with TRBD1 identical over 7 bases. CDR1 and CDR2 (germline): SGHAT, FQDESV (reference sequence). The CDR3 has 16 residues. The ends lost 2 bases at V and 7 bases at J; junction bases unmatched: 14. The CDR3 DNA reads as TGTGCCAGCAGCTTATCGGGGACAGCGAACCGTGGGGAGCAGTACTTC. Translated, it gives CASSLSGTANRGEQYF.

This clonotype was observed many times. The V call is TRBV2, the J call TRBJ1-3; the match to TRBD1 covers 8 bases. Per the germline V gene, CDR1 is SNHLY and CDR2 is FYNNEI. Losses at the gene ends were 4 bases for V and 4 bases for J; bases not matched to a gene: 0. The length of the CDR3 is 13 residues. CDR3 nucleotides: TGTGCCAGCAGTGGGACAGGGGGAAACACCATATATTTT. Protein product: CASSGTGGNTIYF.

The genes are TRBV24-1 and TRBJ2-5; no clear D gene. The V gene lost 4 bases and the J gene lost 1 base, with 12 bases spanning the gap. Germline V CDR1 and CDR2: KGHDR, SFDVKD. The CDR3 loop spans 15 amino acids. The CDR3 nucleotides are TGTGCCACCAGTGACCCCGGACGGGCCCAAGAGACCCAGTACTTC. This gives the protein CATSDPGRAQETQYF.

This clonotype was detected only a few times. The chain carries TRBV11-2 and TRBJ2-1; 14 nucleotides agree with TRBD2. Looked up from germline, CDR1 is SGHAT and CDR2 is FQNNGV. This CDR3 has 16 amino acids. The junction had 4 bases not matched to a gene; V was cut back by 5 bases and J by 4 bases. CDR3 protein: CASSRTSGGPYNEQFF. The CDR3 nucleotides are TGTGCCAGCAGCCGGACTAGCGGGGGGCCGTACAATGAGCAGTTCTTC.

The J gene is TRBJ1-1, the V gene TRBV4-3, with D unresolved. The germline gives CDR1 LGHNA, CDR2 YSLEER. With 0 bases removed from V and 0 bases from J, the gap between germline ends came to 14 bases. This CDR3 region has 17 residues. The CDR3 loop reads CASSQDDPGAMNTEAFF. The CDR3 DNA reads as TGCGCCAGCAGCCAAGATGACCCGGGAGCGATGAACACTGAAGCTTTCTTT.

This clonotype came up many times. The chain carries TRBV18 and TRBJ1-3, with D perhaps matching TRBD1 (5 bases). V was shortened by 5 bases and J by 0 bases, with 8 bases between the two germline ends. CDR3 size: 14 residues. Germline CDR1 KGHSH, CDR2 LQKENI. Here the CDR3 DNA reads TGTGCCAGCTCAGAGGGGACCTCTGGAAACACCATATATTTT. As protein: CASSEGTSGNTIYF.

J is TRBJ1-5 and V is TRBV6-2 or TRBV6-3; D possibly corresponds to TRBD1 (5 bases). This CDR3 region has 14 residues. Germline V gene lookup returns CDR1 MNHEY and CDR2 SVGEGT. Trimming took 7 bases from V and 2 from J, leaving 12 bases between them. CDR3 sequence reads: CASILGGGNQPQHF. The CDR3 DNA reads TGTGCCAGCATCTTGGGGGGGGGCAATCAGCCCCAGCATTTT.

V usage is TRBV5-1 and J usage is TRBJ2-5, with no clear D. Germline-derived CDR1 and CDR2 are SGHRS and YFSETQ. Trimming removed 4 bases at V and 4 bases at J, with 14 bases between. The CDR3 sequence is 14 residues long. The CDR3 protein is CASSPNGRGETQYF. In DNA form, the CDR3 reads TGCGCCAGCAGCCCGAACGGACGAGGAGAGACCCAGTACTTC.

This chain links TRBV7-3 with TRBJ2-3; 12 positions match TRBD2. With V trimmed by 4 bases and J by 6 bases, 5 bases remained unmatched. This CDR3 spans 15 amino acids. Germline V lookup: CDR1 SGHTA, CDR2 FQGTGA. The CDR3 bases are TGTGCCAGCAGCTGGCTAGCGGGGGGGCCGGATACGCAGTATTTT. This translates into CASSWLAGGPDTQYF.

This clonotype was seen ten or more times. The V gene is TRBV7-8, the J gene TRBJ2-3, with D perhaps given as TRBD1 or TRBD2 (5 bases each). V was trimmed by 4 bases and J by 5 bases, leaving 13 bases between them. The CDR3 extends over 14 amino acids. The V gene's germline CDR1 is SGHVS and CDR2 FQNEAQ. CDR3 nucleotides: TGTGCCAGCAGCTGGTTAACTGGGGGAGATACGCAGTATTTT. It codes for CASSWLTGGDTQYF.

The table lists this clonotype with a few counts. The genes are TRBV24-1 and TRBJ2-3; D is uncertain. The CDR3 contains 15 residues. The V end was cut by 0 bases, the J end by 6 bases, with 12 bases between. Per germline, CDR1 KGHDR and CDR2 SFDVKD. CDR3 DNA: TGTGCCACCAGTGATTTGCGGCCGGGCGAGGATACGCAGTATTTT. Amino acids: CATSDLRPGEDTQYF.

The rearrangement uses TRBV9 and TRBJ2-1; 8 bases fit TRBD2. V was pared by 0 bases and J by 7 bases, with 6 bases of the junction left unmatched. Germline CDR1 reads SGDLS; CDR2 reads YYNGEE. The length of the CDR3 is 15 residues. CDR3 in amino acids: CASSVGWGLGNEQFF. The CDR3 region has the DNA TGTGCCAGCAGCGTAGGATGGGGACTAGGGAATGAGCAGTTCTTC. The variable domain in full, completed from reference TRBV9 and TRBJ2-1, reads DSGVTQTPKHLITATGQRVTLRCSPRSGDLSVYWYQQSLDQGLQFLIQYYNGEERAKGNILERFSAQQFPDLHSELNLSSLELGDSALYFCASSVGWGLGNEQFFGPGTRLTVL.

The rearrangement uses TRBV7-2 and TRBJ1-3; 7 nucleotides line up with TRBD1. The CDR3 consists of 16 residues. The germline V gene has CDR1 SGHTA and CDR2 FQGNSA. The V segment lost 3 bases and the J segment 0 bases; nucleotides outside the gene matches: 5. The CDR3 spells CASSFGTAYSGNTIYF. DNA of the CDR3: TGTGCCAGCAGCTTCGGGACAGCTTACTCTGGAAACACCATATATTTT.

In DNA, the CDR3 is TGTGCCAGTACCCGCTTGGGACTGGAAAACATTCAGTACTTC. Encoded protein: CASTRLGLENIQYF. The J gene is TRBJ2-4, the V gene TRBV19; the D gene is possibly TRBD2 (6 bases). Germline loops: CDR1 LNHDA, CDR2 SQIVND (reference sequence). V was shortened by 7 bases and J by 5 bases, with 15 bases between the two germline ends. The CDR3 totals 14 residues.

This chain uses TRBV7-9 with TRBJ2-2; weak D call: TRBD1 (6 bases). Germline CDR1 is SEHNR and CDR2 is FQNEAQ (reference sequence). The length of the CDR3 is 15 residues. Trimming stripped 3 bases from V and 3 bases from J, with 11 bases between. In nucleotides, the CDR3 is TGTGCCAGCAGCTTTACACAGGGTCACACCGGGGAGCTGTTTTTT. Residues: CASSFTQGHTGELFF.

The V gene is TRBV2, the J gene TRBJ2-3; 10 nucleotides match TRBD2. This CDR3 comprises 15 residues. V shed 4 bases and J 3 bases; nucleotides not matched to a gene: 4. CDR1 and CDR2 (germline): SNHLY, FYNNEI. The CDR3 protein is CASSVSGGPTDTQYF. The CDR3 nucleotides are TGTGCCAGCAGTGTTAGCGGGGGGCCTACAGATACGCAGTATTTT.

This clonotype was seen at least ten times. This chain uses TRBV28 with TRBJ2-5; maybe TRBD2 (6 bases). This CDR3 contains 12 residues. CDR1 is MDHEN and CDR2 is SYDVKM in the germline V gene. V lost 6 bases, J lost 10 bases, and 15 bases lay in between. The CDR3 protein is CASSAATSFQYF. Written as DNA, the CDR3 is TGTGCCAGCAGCGCCGCTACTAGCTTCCAGTACTTC.

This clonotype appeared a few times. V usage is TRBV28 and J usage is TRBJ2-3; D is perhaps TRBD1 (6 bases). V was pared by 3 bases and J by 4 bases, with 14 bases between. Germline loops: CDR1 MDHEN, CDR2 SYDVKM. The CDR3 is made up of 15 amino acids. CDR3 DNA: TGTGCCAGCAGTTTGGTGGGGGCGGTGTCAGATACGCAGTATTTT. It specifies CASSLVGAVSDTQYF.

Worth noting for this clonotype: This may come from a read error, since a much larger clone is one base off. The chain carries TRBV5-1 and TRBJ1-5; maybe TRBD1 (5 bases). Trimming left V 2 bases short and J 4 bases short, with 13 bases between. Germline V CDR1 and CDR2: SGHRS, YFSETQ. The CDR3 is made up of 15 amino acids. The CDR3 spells CASSLQEAINQPQHF. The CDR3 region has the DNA TGCGCCAGCAGCTTACAGGAGGCGATTAATCAGCCCCAGCATTTT.

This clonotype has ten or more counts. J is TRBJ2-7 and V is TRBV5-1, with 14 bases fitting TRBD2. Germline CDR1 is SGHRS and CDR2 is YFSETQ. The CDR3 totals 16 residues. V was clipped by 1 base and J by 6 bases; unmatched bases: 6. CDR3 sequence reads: CASSLWTSGGFGEQYF. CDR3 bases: TGCGCCAGCAGCTTGTGGACTAGCGGGGGGTTTGGCGAGCAGTACTTC.

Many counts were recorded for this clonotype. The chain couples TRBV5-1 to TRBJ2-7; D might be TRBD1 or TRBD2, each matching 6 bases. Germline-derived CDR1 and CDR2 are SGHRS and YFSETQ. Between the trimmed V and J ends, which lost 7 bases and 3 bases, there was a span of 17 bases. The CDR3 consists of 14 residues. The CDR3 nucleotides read TGCGCCAGCTCCCGGGGGCGAATTATCTACGAGCAGTACTTC. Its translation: CASSRGRIIYEQYF.

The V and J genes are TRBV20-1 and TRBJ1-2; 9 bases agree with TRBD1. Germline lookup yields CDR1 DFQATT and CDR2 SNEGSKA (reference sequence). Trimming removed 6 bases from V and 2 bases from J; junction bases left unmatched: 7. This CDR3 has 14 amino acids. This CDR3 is CSATKQGANYGYTF. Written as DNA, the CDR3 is TGCAGTGCCACAAAACAGGGGGCCAACTATGGCTACACCTTC.

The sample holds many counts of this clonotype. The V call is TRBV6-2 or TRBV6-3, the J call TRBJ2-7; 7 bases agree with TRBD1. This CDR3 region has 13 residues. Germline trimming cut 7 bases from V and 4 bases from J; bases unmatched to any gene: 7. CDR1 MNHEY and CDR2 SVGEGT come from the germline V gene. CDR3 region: CASKRGGGYEQYF. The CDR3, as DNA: TGTGCCAGCAAGCGAGGGGGCGGATACGAGCAGTACTTC.

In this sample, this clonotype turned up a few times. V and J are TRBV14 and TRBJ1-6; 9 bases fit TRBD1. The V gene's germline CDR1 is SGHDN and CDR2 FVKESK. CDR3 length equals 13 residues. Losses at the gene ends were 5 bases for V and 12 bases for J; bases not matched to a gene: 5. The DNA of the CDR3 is TGTGCCAGCAGCGGACAGGGGCTCGAACCCCTCCACTTT. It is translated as CASSGQGLEPLHF.

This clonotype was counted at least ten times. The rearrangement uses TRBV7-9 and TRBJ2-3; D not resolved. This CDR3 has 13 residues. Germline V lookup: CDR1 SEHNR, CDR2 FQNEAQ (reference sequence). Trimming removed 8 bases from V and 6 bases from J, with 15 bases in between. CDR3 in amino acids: CASGGGQTDTQYF. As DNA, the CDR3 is TGTGCCAGCGGCGGTGGGCAGACTGATACGCAGTATTTT.

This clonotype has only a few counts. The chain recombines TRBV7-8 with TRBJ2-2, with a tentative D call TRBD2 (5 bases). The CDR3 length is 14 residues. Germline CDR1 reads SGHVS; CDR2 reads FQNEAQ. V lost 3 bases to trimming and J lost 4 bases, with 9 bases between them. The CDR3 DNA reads TGTGCCAGCAGCTTCTCAGAGGGCACCGGGGAGCTGTTTTTT. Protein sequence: CASSFSEGTGELFF.

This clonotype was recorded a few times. The CDR3 DNA follows: TGTGCCACCAGTGACCCGATTGGCGCCCCGTACCAAGAGACCCAGTACTTC. Its protein is CATSDPIGAPYQETQYF. The chain is built from TRBV24-1 and TRBJ2-5; the D is unclear. Looked up from germline, CDR1 is KGHDR and CDR2 is SFDVKD. CDR3 size: 17 residues. V dropped 4 bases and J dropped 0 bases, with 17 bases sitting between them.

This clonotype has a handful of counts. The chain's CDR3 is CASSLDRGGEKLFF. As DNA, the CDR3 is TGTGCCAGCAGCTTAGACAGGGGTGGAGAAAAACTGTTTTTT. The chain joins TRBV7-9 to TRBJ1-4, with 7 bases aligning to TRBD1. This CDR3 is built from 14 residues. The junction had 4 bases not matched to a gene; V was cut back by 1 base and J by 8 bases. Germline V gives CDR1 SEHNR, CDR2 FQNEAQ (reference sequence).

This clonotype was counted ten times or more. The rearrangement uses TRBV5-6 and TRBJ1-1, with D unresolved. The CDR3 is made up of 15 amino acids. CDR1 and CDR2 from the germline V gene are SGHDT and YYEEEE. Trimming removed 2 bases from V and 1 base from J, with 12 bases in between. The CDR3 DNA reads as TGTGCCAGCAGCTTCGTCCTGACCTCGAACACTGAAGCTTTCTTT. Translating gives CASSFVLTSNTEAFF.